This T cell receptor beta chain is from a study of T cells in Graves' hyperthyroidism and ophthalmopathy. Uncontrolled infection, other autoimmune disease, pregnancy or lactation barred patients from enrollment. Diagnoses used clinical symptoms, serum thyroxine and TRAb, thyroid ultrasound and orbital computed tomography. RNA transcripts served as the template for amplifying TCR beta CDR3 regions. First-round RT-PCR targeting the TCR CDR3 was performed with the HTBI primer set. From the multiplex PCR reads, TCRdb called clonotypes with MiXCR, one entry per CDR3 protein. The repertoire holds 110,000 to 150,000 distinct CDR3 sequences, with approximately 20% as singletons. V lost 5 bases and J lost 3, with 11 bases in between. The CDR3 has 14 residues. Per the germline V gene, CDR1 is SEHNR and CDR2 is FQNEAQ (reference sequence). This clonotype was picked up a small number of times. Its antigen is currently unknown.

General study points: Ophthalmopathy, as predicted by the model, came a median roughly 6.5 months after the prediction. Blood samples included most of the expanded thyroid clonotypes exceeding 0.001.

The sequence was obtained from a woman between 50 and 59 years old with Graves' hyperthyroidism that later progressed to Graves' ophthalmopathy. Sequencing was carried out using blood. This rearrangement joins TRBV7-9 to TRBJ2-1; TRBD1 might be the D (6 bases). Here the CDR3 reads CASSPRTDYNEQFF. CDR3 coding DNA: TGTGCCAGCAGCCCAAGGACAGACTACAATGAGCAGTTCTTC.